This TCR beta chain was recorded in a study of early T cells in non-severe SARS-CoV-2 infection. At the level of the study: Bulk RNA from unsorted whole blood was sequenced; chains were unpaired. General study results and limits: The study's VDJdb matching favored anti-spike CD8 responses and missed private and CD4 specificities.

Only a few counts were recorded for this clonotype. Its specificity is not known. Germline values: CDR1 MNHNS, CDR2 SASEGT. The CDR3 spans 15 residues. The trim removed 7 bases at V and 6 bases at J, leaving 9 bases unmatched. TCRdb re-called the 5' RACE reads with MiXCR, one entry per CDR3 protein. The table lists 70,000 to 95,000 distinct CDR3 sequences, roughly 14% of them singletons. Sequencing was carried out using whole blood. The chain is built from TRBV6-1 and TRBJ2-2; TRBD1 aligns across 9 bases. The TCR was taken from an adult who was a healthcare worker with PCR-confirmed SARS-CoV-2 infection or an uninfected control (not recorded which). The chain's CDR3 is CASNLQGAGAGELFF. The CDR3 nucleotides read TGTGCCAGCAACCTACAGGGGGCGGGCGCCGGGGAGCTGTTTTTT.